The sequence of this T cell receptor beta chain was determined in a study of radiotherapy plus CTLA-4 blockade in lung cancer. At the level of the study: Objective responses were recorded in over 15% of patients, with disease control recorded in around 30%.

Patients had chemo-refractory metastatic non-small-cell lung cancer and received focal radiation plus CTLA-4 blockade that used ipilimumab. The CDR3 is made up of 16 amino acids. CDR1 is MGHRA, CDR2 YSYEKL, per germline. J gave up 6 bases and V 3 bases, and 8 bases lay outside the gene matches. Assay used: immunoSEQ multiplex PCR; TCRdb lists only in-frame clones, some missing. The sample lists tens of thousands of clones; 60% to 85% were seen once. Sequenced material: peripheral blood, taken from a patient treated with radiotherapy plus ipilimumab. The sequence was collected from a human donor with non-small cell lung cancer who had a partial response to radiotherapy plus ipilimumab. Some clones in this sample may be carry-over from other donors' samples. The V gene is TRBV4-1, the J gene TRBJ1-5; TRBD1 matches 10 bases. The CDR3: CASSQGGGQGTQPQHF. The CDR3 DNA reads TGCGCCAGCAGCCAGGGGGGGGGACAGGGGACTCAGCCCCAGCATTTT.